The clone carrying this TCR beta chain was seen a single time. The CDR3 is 16 residues long. V was clipped by 5 bases and J by 2 bases; unmatched bases: 8. Germline assignment: CDR1 SNHLY and CDR2 FYNNEI. The data are from a study of blood T cell repertoires in COVID-19. As for the study in general: Both acute and convalescent COVID-19 samples were obtained from the United States, Italy and Spain. Sample material is recorded as cDNA or gDNA derived from T cells, B-cell-depleted T cells, or PBMCs.

In the authors' workflow: Amplification from reference gene primers served as the basis for estimated nucleated cell counts. Using immunoSEQ multiplex PCR, the repertoire was profiled, and TCRdb retains in-frame clones only, with some absent. Clonal size and the V and J genes are those of that table, whereas D and trimming came from the DNA. The repertoire holds more than 150,000 clones, roughly four fifths seen once, with 5.5% to 7.5% in the top ten. Sequencing was carried out using peripheral blood. The V call is TRBV2, the J call TRBJ2-1; 8 positions agree with TRBD1. The sequence was collected from a woman in her 40s with acute or convalescent COVID-19. CDR3 DNA sequence: TGTGCCAGCAGTTACGTCCGGGACAGGCCCTACAATGAGCAGTTCTTC. It yields the protein CASSYVRDRPYNEQFF.